Following are 5 T cell receptor beta chains from one sample sequenced in a study of blood T cells in healthy people across ages. For the second PCR, which ran for about 7 to 11 cycles, a sample-barcoded 5' primer and a J-beta primer mix were used. TCRdb re-called the 5' RACE reads with MiXCR, one entry per CDR3 protein. The sample records around 700,000 distinct CDR3 sequences, approximately 25% being singletons. Another study also made use of these data, one on T cells of mothers and their children.

Sequenced material: blood. These receptors were obtained from a boy younger than 18 in good health.

About this clonotype itself: At one boundary the junction diverges from the germline segment, which might be a read error. This sequence joins TRBV10-3 and TRBJ2-6; D is perhaps TRBD1 (6 bases). Per germline, CDR1 ENHRY and CDR2 SYGVKD. The CDR3 spans 17 residues. CDR3 DNA: TGCGCCATCAGTGCAGGGACACTTACCTCTGGGGCCAACGTCCTGACTTTC. This translates into CAISAGTLTSGANVLTF.

The chain joins TRBV11-2 to TRBJ2-2; 8 nucleotides match TRBD2. The CDR3 sequence is 16 residues long. The V segment lost 2 bases and the J segment 4 bases; nucleotides outside the gene matches: 6. Germline V lookup: CDR1 SGHAT, CDR2 FQNNGV. CDR3 protein: CASSLFAGGVTGELFF. Written as DNA, the CDR3 is TGTGCCAGCAGCTTATTTGCGGGGGGAGTCACCGGGGAGCTGTTTTTT. Full variable domain (missing parts from reference TRBV11-2 and TRBJ2-2): EAGVAQSPRYKIIEKRQSVAFWCNPISGHATLYWYQQILGQGPKLLIQFQNNGVVDDSQLPKDRFSAERLKGVDSTLKIQPAKLEDSAVYLCASSLFAGGVTGELFFGEGSRLTVL.

This clonotype has a count of ten or more. V gene TRBV28 combines with J gene TRBJ2-5, with no clear D. V dropped 5 bases and J dropped 11 bases, with 15 bases sitting between them. Germline V gene sequence: CDR1 MDHEN, CDR2 SYDVKM. The CDR3 runs 12 residues. In nucleotides, the CDR3 is TGTGCCAGCAGTCCTATCACGGTATCTCAGTACTTC. Encoded protein: CASSPITVSQYF.

The CDR3 sequence: CASSTTGLEQFF. CDR3 bases: TGTGCCAGCAGTACGACAGGGTTAGAGCAGTTCTTC. V gene TRBV28 combines with J gene TRBJ2-5; 7 nucleotides align to TRBD1. The DNA matches TRBJ2-1 better at its end, which makes the J call doubtful. Germline V lookup: CDR1 MDHEN, CDR2 SYDVKM. There are 12 residues in the CDR3.

This clonotype has just a few counts. This chain links TRBV7-9 with TRBJ1-6; D remains ambiguous. From germline, CDR1 is SEHNR and CDR2 FQNEAQ (reference sequence). V lost 2 bases, J lost 11 bases, and 7 bases lay in between. CDR3 length: 12 residues. CDR3 in DNA: TGTGCCAGCAGCTTATTAGGGCCACCCCTCCACTTT. Residues: CASSLLGPPLHF.